This TCR beta chain was identified in a study of T cells in Graves' hyperthyroidism and ophthalmopathy. The study, taken as a whole, reports: Ophthalmopathy was predicted by the model a median of about six months ahead of onset.

Researchers took RNA transcripts and amplified the TCR beta CDR3 regions from them. RT-PCR in the first round (using the HTBI primer set) targeted the TCR CDR3. TCRdb recomputed calls from the multiplex PCR reads with MiXCR, one row per CDR3 protein. The sample lists about 350,000 distinct CDR3 sequences, 11% to 15% occurring once. This clonotype was seen more than once but under ten times. The target antigen is unknown. A read error may account for a junction end that differs from germline. Sequences were obtained from blood. The receptor's source is a woman aged 25-40 years with Graves' hyperthyroidism.

CDR3 sequence reads: CSAKTAGTHPNSPLHF. The CDR3 DNA reads TGCAGCGCTAAGACCGCCGGGACGCATCCTAATTCACCCCTCCACTTT. The chain links TRBV20-1 to TRBJ1-6; a possible D gene is TRBD1 (5 bases). CDR1 is DFQATT and CDR2 is SNEGSKA in the germline V gene (reference sequence). This CDR3 has 16 residues.